Here is one T cell receptor beta chain with its context. It has no known antigen specificity. Base qualities are not recorded, but no much larger clone differs from it by a single base. To prepare the library, the immunoSEQ multiplex PCR assay was applied. TCRdb re-hosts the immuneACCESS table, in-frame sequences only. Its copies lack some clones; in the studies checked, an unresolved V gene accounts for under half of them, and the cause for the rest is not known. Here the sample has approximately 37,000 clones; 89% occur a single time. About 1.2% of the sample goes to the ten largest clones. The germline V gene (reference sequence) yields SGHNT for CDR1 and YYREEE for CDR2. Including the terminal cysteine and phenylalanine, the CDR3 comprises 14 residues. The sequence is cut down to CDR3 DNA, 42 bases in frame from base 1. The junction carries 15 bases between V and J, which are trimmed by 2 bases and 7 bases respectively.

The source of the sample is a study of T cell changes during pregnancy in multiple sclerosis (dated by TCRdb to the late 2010s). Study-wide context: The study examined how the T cell repertoire changed over the course of pregnancy in women with multiple sclerosis.

Sequencing was performed on CD4+ T cells from peripheral blood mononuclear cells, taken in the first trimester of pregnancy. The rearranged chain carries TRBV5-4 and TRBJ1-2, with the D gene too uncertain to name. The TCR comes from a female donor with multiple sclerosis, enrolled in a pregnancy study. The CDR3 is CASSFPDPWAGYTF. The bases are TGTGCCAGCAGCTTTCCTGACCCCTGGGCTGGCTACACCTTC.